This T cell receptor (beta chain) was obtained from a study of shared T cell receptors in the human thymus. As to this clone: Additional DNA sequences in this sample encode the identical CDR3.

Data came from immunoSEQ multiplex PCR; TCRdb stores just in-frame clones and leaves some out. The table includes 700,000 or so clones, over 75% detected once. CDR3 size: 16 residues. Germline V gene sequence: CDR1 SGDLS, CDR2 YYNGEE. J gave up 6 bases and V 0 bases, and 6 bases lay outside the gene matches. This sample was also put to use in a study of human thymus T cells. From that paper: Corrective cardiac operations yielded the resected thymus tissue. Related work found strong thymic repertoire overlap between unrelated individuals.

The sample consisted of thymocytes. The V gene is TRBV9, the J gene TRBJ2-3; 11 bases map to TRBD2. This clonotype was sampled from a girl under three years old with a congenital heart defect. As DNA, the CDR3 is TGTGCCAGCAGCGTAGGTCCTAGCGGGGGGACGGATACGCAGTATTTT. Protein product: CASSVGPSGGTDTQYF.